One sample yielded the 29 T cell receptor beta chains listed below, sequenced in a study of shared clonotypes between healthy human individuals. TCRdb's table, derived via immunoSEQ multiplex PCR, lists solely in-frame clones and lacks some. Of 2 million to 2.5 million clones in the sample, roughly 96% were seen once. The sequenced sample consisted of naive CD4+ T cells sorted from blood. Subset in this sample: CD45RA+ positively selected. These receptors all come from a man younger than 35 in good health.

This clone was detected once. The same CDR3 arises from other DNA sequences in this sample as well. V gene TRBV18 combines with J gene TRBJ1-5; TRBD1 is a possible D gene (5 bases). This CDR3 spans 13 amino acids. Trimming stripped 3 bases from V and 4 bases from J, with 7 bases between. The V gene's germline CDR1 is KGHSH and CDR2 LQKENI. DNA of the CDR3: TGTGCCAGCTCACCGGGGCCGAATCAGCCCCAGCATTTT. This encodes CASSPGPNQPQHF.

Points on this clone: The sample contains more than one DNA sequence encoding this CDR3. The chain has TRBV14 and TRBJ1-4; no definite D call. Trimming removed 1 base from V and 8 bases from J, with 11 bases in between. The CDR3 consists of 14 residues. Germline CDR1 SGHDN, CDR2 FVKESK. The CDR3: CASSQVGVGEKLFF. The DNA of the CDR3 is TGTGCCAGCAGCCAAGTCGGAGTCGGCGAAAAACTGTTTTTT.

This rearrangement joins TRBV29-1 to TRBJ2-3, with 13 bases that match TRBD2. CDR1 is SQVTM, CDR2 ANQGSEA, per germline. The ends lost 3 bases at V and 1 base at J; junction bases unmatched: 1. The CDR3 has 15 amino acids. For the CDR3, the DNA is TGCAGCGTTGATGGACTAGCGGGAGGCACAGATACGCAGTATTTT. It yields the protein CSVDGLAGGTDTQYF.

J is TRBJ1-6 and V is TRBV25-1, with D possibly TRBD1 on 5 matching bases. The length of the CDR3 is 17 residues. The germline V gene has CDR1 MGHDK and CDR2 SYGVNS. The V gene lost 3 bases and the J gene lost 5 bases, with 17 bases spanning the gap. This CDR3 reads CASSDPGVGRDNSPLHF. The CDR3 DNA reads TGTGCCAGCAGTGACCCCGGGGTCGGCAGGGATAATTCACCCCTCCACTTT.

The chain joins TRBV5-1 to TRBJ2-1, with 11 bases lining up with TRBD2. Germline V CDR1 and CDR2: SGHRS, YFSETQ. The CDR3 has 15 amino acids. With V trimmed by 6 bases and J by 6 bases, 8 bases remained unmatched. CDR3 in amino acids: CASTPLAGGANEQFF. The CDR3 DNA reads as TGCGCCAGCACTCCTCTAGCGGGAGGCGCCAATGAGCAGTTCTTC.

The rearrangement uses TRBV28 and TRBJ2-7, with 7 bases matching TRBD1. With 4 bases clipped from V and 8 bases from J, the junction kept 14 bases outside the gene matches. Germline V gene data show CDR1 as MDHEN and CDR2 as SYDVKM. The CDR3 consists of 15 residues. The CDR3 protein is CASSYPRTGVEQQYF. CDR3 bases: TGTGCCAGCAGTTACCCTCGGACAGGAGTAGAGCAGCAGTACTTC.

The chain has TRBV21-1 and TRBJ2-5; no check of the table's D call, TRBD2, against the DNA was made. TRBV21-1 is labeled a pseudogene. The CDR3 has 17 amino acids. CDR3 in amino acids: CASSKKRGLAGEETQYF. The CDR3 DNA reads as TGTGCCAGCAGCAAAAAAAGGGGACTAGCGGGAGAAGAGACCCAGTACTTC.

The chain joins TRBV5-6 to TRBJ2-7; possible D gene TRBD2, 6 bases. This CDR3 region has 17 residues. Trimming took 0 bases from V and 4 from J, leaving 20 bases between them. The germline V gene encodes CDR1 SGHDT and CDR2 YYEEEE. This CDR3 reads CASSLAGGAVTIYEQYF. The DNA for the CDR3 is TGTGCCAGCAGCTTGGCCGGAGGGGCTGTCACTATTTACGAGCAGTACTTC.

CDR3 DNA sequence: TGTGCCTGGAGACCAGACAGTTCCTACGAGCAGTACTTC. Translation gives CAWRPDSSYEQYF. V usage is TRBV30 and J usage is TRBJ2-7, with D perhaps matching TRBD1 (5 bases). The ends were cut back, 3 bases at V and 1 base at J, with 10 bases in the middle. The CDR3 covers 13 residues. CDR1 is GTSNPN and CDR2 is SVGIG in the germline V gene (reference sequence).

Details on this clone: In the same sample, other DNA sequences code for this CDR3. The CDR3: CASSLERGNTEAFF. CDR3 coding DNA: TGTGCCAGCAGCTTAGAACGGGGGAACACTGAAGCTTTCTTT. The rearrangement joins TRBV7-9 to TRBJ1-1; no definite D call. The CDR3 extends over 14 amino acids. The V gene lost 1 base and the J gene lost 1 base, with 7 bases spanning the gap. Germline V gene lookup returns CDR1 SEHNR and CDR2 FQNEAQ (reference sequence).

V usage is TRBV30 and J usage is TRBJ1-5; 7 positions match TRBD1. The CDR3 is 17 residues long. Per the germline V gene, CDR1 is GTSNPN and CDR2 is SVGIG (reference sequence). V shed 0 bases and J 0 bases; nucleotides not matched to a gene: 8. DNA for the CDR3: TGTGCCTGGAGTGTTGACAGGGCCCCCCTTAGCAATCAGCCCCAGCATTTT. Its protein is CAWSVDRAPLSNQPQHF.

The chain couples TRBV5-1 to TRBJ2-1, with TRBD2 as a possible D gene (5 bases). The CDR3 covers 16 residues. Germline V CDR1 and CDR2: SGHRS, YFSETQ. V was pared by 4 bases and J by 5 bases, with 19 bases between. The CDR3 nucleotides read TGCGCCAGCAGCCGGCGGAGCGGTCTCGGCGACAATGAGCAGTTCTTC. Protein sequence: CASSRRSGLGDNEQFF.

V usage is TRBV18 and J usage is TRBJ1-1, with D hard to call. Germline CDR1 is KGHSH and CDR2 is LQKENI. The V gene lost 4 bases and the J gene lost 0 bases, with 15 bases spanning the gap. CDR3 length: 16 amino acids. The CDR3 DNA reads as TGTGCCAGCTCACAACTCCTACTGAACATGAACACTGAAGCTTTCTTT. Its protein is CASSQLLLNMNTEAFF.

This clone showed up just once. The chain has TRBV5-1 and TRBJ2-3; 11 bases fit TRBD2. Trimming took 5 bases from V and 6 from J; bases not matched to a gene: 14. The CDR3 totals 17 residues. The germline V gene encodes CDR1 SGHRS and CDR2 YFSETQ. This CDR3 is CASRPNSGGDPTDTQYF. DNA of the CDR3: TGCGCCAGCAGGCCTAATAGCGGGGGGGACCCCACGGATACGCAGTATTTT.

This chain connects TRBV5-4 to TRBJ1-2; possible D gene TRBD1, 5 bases. V lost 0 bases and J lost 4, with 10 bases in between. Germline CDR1 SGHNT, CDR2 YYREEE (reference sequence). The CDR3 contains 14 residues. DNA of the CDR3: TGTGCCAGCAGCTTGGACGGGGCCATCTATGGCTACACCTTC. Amino acid sequence: CASSLDGAIYGYTF. Drawing the rest from reference TRBV5-4 and TRBJ1-2, the complete variable domain is ETGVTQSPTHLIKTRGQQVTLRCSSQSGHNTVSWYQQALGQGPQFIFQYYREEENGRGNFPPRFSGLQFPNYSSELNVNALELDDSALYLCASSLDGAIYGYTFGSGTRLTVV.

The chain links TRBV25-1 to TRBJ2-1, with a possible D match to TRBD2 (6 bases). V was clipped by 8 bases and J by 4 bases, with 18 bases between them. The CDR3 has 15 amino acids. The germline V gene has CDR1 MGHDK and CDR2 SYGVNS. The CDR3 DNA is TGTGCCAGCCGTCCAGGAGGCGGGAAATACAATGAGCAGTTCTTC. The encoded protein is CASRPGGGKYNEQFF.

This clone was seen just once. This chain connects TRBV19 to TRBJ2-5, with D hard to call. The V end lost 4 bases, the J end lost 1 base, and 10 bases lay between the germline ends. Germline V CDR1 and CDR2: LNHDA, SQIVND (reference sequence). This CDR3 is built from 14 residues. In DNA, the CDR3 is TGTGCCAGTAGTAGTTTAGCCGGCCAAGAGACCCAGTACTTC. It specifies CASSSLAGQETQYF.

This chain uses TRBV9 with TRBJ2-2; D is unclear. Germline-derived CDR1 and CDR2 are SGDLS and YYNGEE. There are 17 residues in the CDR3. V was trimmed by 0 bases and J by 4 bases, leaving 16 bases between them. Here the CDR3 DNA reads TGTGCCAGCAGCGTAGGGGTGGCTAGGGTACCCACCGGGGAGCTGTTTTTT. Amino acids: CASSVGVARVPTGELFF.

This clone was recorded only once. V is TRBV5-8 and J is TRBJ1-6, with D possibly TRBD1 on 5 matching bases. Germline CDR1 and CDR2: SGHTS and YDEGEE. Trimming removed 4 bases at V and 10 bases at J, with 15 bases between. CDR3 length: 14 amino acids. The CDR3 reads CASSRTYLTSPLHF. The DNA for the CDR3 is TGTGCCAGCAGCCGGACATACCTGACCTCACCCCTCCACTTT.

V gene TRBV5-4 combines with J gene TRBJ2-2; D perhaps matches TRBD2 (5 bases). This CDR3 comprises 16 residues. CDR1 and CDR2 (germline): SGHNT, YYREEE (reference sequence). Trimming removed 2 bases at V and 5 bases at J, with 16 bases between. The CDR3 here is CASSLKASSLTGELFF. The CDR3 bases are TGTGCCAGCAGCTTAAAGGCGTCTAGCCTTACCGGGGAGCTGTTTTTT.

The V gene is TRBV4-3, the J gene TRBJ2-3; D gene unclear. With 0 bases removed from V and 2 bases from J, the gap between germline ends came to 12 bases. The CDR3 consists of 16 residues. Germline values: CDR1 LGHNA, CDR2 YSLEER. The CDR3 coding sequence is TGCGCCAGCAGCCAAGACCCCAACGAGATCACAGATACGCAGTATTTT. Translated: CASSQDPNEITDTQYF.

This chain links TRBV7-6 with TRBJ2-5; D is unclear. The CDR3 is made up of 15 amino acids. Trimming pared 0 bases from V and 5 bases from J, leaving 13 bases between. CDR1 and CDR2 from the germline V gene are SGHVS and FNYEAQ. The CDR3 DNA sequence: TGTGCCAGCAGCTTAGCGGGCTCCCGACGGGAGACCCAGTACTTC. It is translated as CASSLAGSRRETQYF.

The genes are TRBV21-1 and TRBJ2-2; the table's D call, TRBD1, was not checked against the DNA. TRBV21-1 is flagged as a pseudogene. The CDR3 extends over 18 amino acids. In DNA form, the CDR3 reads TGTGCCAGCAGCCCTCGGGTGATCAGGGCTGCGAACATCGGGGAGCTGTTTTTT. Translating it yields CASSPRVIRAANIGELFF.

The chain is built from TRBV5-1 and TRBJ2-1, with 12 bases aligning to TRBD2. Germline CDR1 SGHRS, CDR2 YFSETQ. There are 14 residues in the CDR3. Trimming cost V 9 bases and J 7 bases; bases outside gene matches: 8. The DNA of the CDR3 is TGCGCCATCAAAGAGACTAGCGGGAGTAATGAGCAGTTCTTC. Translating gives CAIKETSGSNEQFF.

This chain uses TRBV11-2 with TRBJ2-6, with D perhaps TRBD2 (6 bases). CDR1 SGHAT and CDR2 FQNNGV come from the germline V gene. CDR3 size: 14 residues. Trimming cost V 6 bases and J 2 bases, with 8 bases left between them. The CDR3 region is CASSWGAGANVLTF. The CDR3 DNA sequence: TGTGCCAGCAGTTGGGGGGCTGGGGCCAACGTCCTGACTTTC.

V is TRBV18 and J is TRBJ2-1; D is unresolved. This CDR3 comprises 11 residues. Germline assignment: CDR1 KGHSH and CDR2 LQKENI. The V and J ends lost 6 bases and 10 bases respectively, with 10 bases between them. CDR3 loop: CASSLKWEQFF. In DNA form, the CDR3 reads TGTGCCAGCTCCCTAAAATGGGAGCAGTTCTTC.

This clone came up once. A clone one base away is much larger, so this may be a read error. The chain links TRBV18 to TRBJ1-4; possible D gene TRBD1, 5 bases. The CDR3 spans 15 residues. Germline V gene lookup returns CDR1 KGHSH and CDR2 LQKENI. In DNA form, the CDR3 reads TGTGCCAGCTCGGATGGACACGCAACTAATGAAAAACTGTCTTTT. Its protein product is CASSDGHATNEKLSF.

The chain uses TRBV6-1 and TRBJ1-4; D possibly corresponds to TRBD1 (5 bases). CDR1 MNHNS and CDR2 SASEGT come from the germline V gene. Between the trimmed V and J ends, which lost 7 bases and 7 bases, there was a span of 10 bases. The CDR3 consists of 12 residues. This chain's CDR3 is CASTGHTEKLFF. The CDR3 DNA is TGTGCCAGCACGGGGCACACTGAAAAACTGTTTTTT.

The rearrangement joins TRBV6-5 to TRBJ2-2; 9 positions match TRBD2. This CDR3 has 14 residues. CDR1 is MNHEY and CDR2 is SVGAGI in the germline V gene. V lost 6 bases and J lost 6; bases outside the gene matches: 5. This CDR3 reads CASSYAGGPGELFF. Written as DNA, the CDR3 is TGTGCCAGCAGCTATGCGGGGGGGCCCGGGGAGCTGTTTTTT.